This T cell receptor beta chain was obtained from a study of T cells after yellow fever vaccination. For TCR, cDNA came from 5'RACE template switching, which added a universal primer site and UMIs. MiXCR, run by TCRdb on the 5' RACE reads, gives a single entry per CDR3 protein. The profile covers hundreds of thousands of distinct CDR3 sequences, with approximately 3.8% appearing a single time and around a quarter taken by the ten largest. Overall study findings and caveats: Clonotypes appearing in both CD4 and CD8 compartments existed, and their share was small. Once the booster was given, most primary-vaccination clones reappeared, at just under 98% for CD4 and over 85% for CD8. Peak timing came faster in the weaker secondary response, day 5 versus 15.

Germline V gene data show CDR1 as LNHDA and CDR2 as SQIVND (reference sequence). V was shortened by 5 bases and J by 4 bases, with 21 bases between the two germline ends. CDR3 length equals 17 residues. This clonotype was recorded a few times. Its antigen is currently unknown. The clonotype comes from a man younger than 35 who received the YFV17D yellow fever vaccine. The V and J genes are TRBV19 and TRBJ1-5, with D uncertain. Sequencing used PBMCs, obtained on the day of the yellow fever booster vaccination. The CDR3 DNA follows: TGTGCCAGTAGTTCCGACCCCCGACACCTGAAAAATCAGCCCCAGCATTTT. Its translation: CASSSDPRHLKNQPQHF. Full variable domain (remainder filled in from reference TRBV19 and TRBJ1-5): DGGITQSPKYLFRKEGQNVTLSCEQNLNHDAMYWYRQDPGQGLRLIYYSQIVNDFQKGDIAEGYSVSREKKESFPLTVTSAQKNPTAFYLCASSSDPRHLKNQPQHFGDGTRLSIL.